This T cell receptor (beta chain) is from a study of blood T cell repertoires in COVID-19. This table comes from immunoSEQ multiplex PCR, and its TCRdb copy is limited to in-frame clones, with some not included. The table has roughly 300,000 clones, roughly 90% seen once. The CDR3 extends over 15 amino acids. Germline values: CDR1 MGHRA, CDR2 YSYEKL. The ends were cut back, 1 base at V and 4 bases at J, with 10 bases in the middle. This receptor was identified in a young woman who had recovered from COVID-19. Sequenced sample: PBMCs or T cells enriched from blood (not recorded which). The gene calls are TRBV4-1 and TRBJ2-2; tentative D call: TRBD2 (5 bases). CDR3 coding DNA: TGCGCCAGCAGCCAAGTGGAGCGGACCACCGGGGAGCTGTTTTTT. As protein: CASSQVERTTGELFF.